The entry below gives a single T cell receptor (beta chain) sequence along with its context. Its specificity is not known. The data originate from a study of T cell responses to AZD1222 COVID-19 vaccine. Germline lookup yields CDR1 SGHTS and CDR2 YDEGEE. Trimming removed 4 bases from V and 2 bases from J; junction bases left unmatched: 4. The CDR3 has 14 amino acids. The repertoire was sequenced with immunoSEQ multiplex PCR; TCRdb's copy has only in-frame clones and lacks some. The table has around 78,000 clones, approximately 88% seen once. Study-wide results and caveats: Across the whole spike, CD4 TCRs peaked at regions 160-218 and 743-854.

This TCR was recovered from an adult in good health. The chain employs TRBV5-8 and TRBJ2-7, with 9 bases identical to TRBD1. The specimen was peripheral blood, collected on day 0 of MenACWY control vaccination. The CDR3: CASSHDRGAYEQYF. Written as DNA, the CDR3 is TGTGCCAGCAGCCACGACAGGGGGGCCTACGAGCAGTACTTC.